These 5 T cell receptor beta chains came from one sample sequenced in a study of type 1 and type 2 diabetes patients. PCR was run on genomic DNA. Amplification of the beta chain CDR3 used 30 forward and 13 reverse multiplex primers. TCRdb called the multiplex PCR reads again in MiXCR, with one record for every CDR3 protein. The table lists fewer than 350,000 distinct CDR3 sequences, around 50% of them singletons. Specimen: peripheral blood mononuclear cells (PBMCs). The receptors here all came from a man younger than 30 with type 2 diabetes.

A few counts support this clonotype. DNA of the CDR3: TGCAGTGCTAGTACTAGCGGGAGCTCCGTGCGGGATACGCAGTATTTT. Its protein is CSASTSGSSVRDTQYF. The chain recombines TRBV20-1 with TRBJ2-3; 11 bases agree with TRBD2. The CDR3 spans 16 residues. V shed 3 bases, J shed 6 bases, and the junction held 11 bases outside the gene matches. Germline values: CDR1 DFQATT, CDR2 SNEGSKA (reference sequence).

The gene calls are TRBV2 and TRBJ2-1; 8 bases are shared with TRBD2. The CDR3 runs 16 residues. The V gene end was trimmed by 5 bases and the J gene end by 1 base; junction bases not matched to a gene: 7. The V gene's germline CDR1 is SNHLY and CDR2 FYNNEI. CDR3 nucleotides: TGTGCCAGCAGTATGTTAGCGGGAAGGTCCTACAATGAGCAGTTCTTC. It translates to CASSMLAGRSYNEQFF.

This clonotype came up once. A much larger clone lies a single base off, so this may be a read error. The genes are TRBV10-3 and TRBJ1-1, with D possibly matching TRBD1 (5 bases). The CDR3 sequence is 13 residues long. CDR1 ENHRY and CDR2 SYGVKD come from the germline V gene. The germline V and J ends were trimmed by 6 bases and 1 base, with 9 bases remaining between them. DNA for the CDR3: TGTGCCATCAGCCAGACAGAGAACACTGAAGCTTTCTTT. Translating gives CAISQTENTEAFF.

Details on this clonotype: A read error may account for a junction end that differs from germline. V is TRBV30 and J is TRBJ2-2, with D perhaps TRBD2 (5 bases). The germline CDR1 and CDR2 sequences are GTSNPN and SVGIG (reference sequence). The CDR3 has 14 amino acids. The CDR3 here is CAWTSGVGTGEPFF. The CDR3 DNA is TGTGCCTGGACGTCGGGTGTAGGTACCGGGGAGCCGTTTTTT.

This clonotype appeared once. A read error may account for a junction end that differs from germline. The V gene is TRBV19, the J gene TRBJ2-6; possibly TRBD1 or TRBD2 for D (5 bases each). The germline CDR1 and CDR2 sequences are LNHDA and SQIVND (reference sequence). The CDR3 has 15 amino acids. In DNA, the CDR3 is TGTGCCAGTAGCGTCAGATCGTTCGGGGCCGACGTCCTGACTTTC. Translated, it gives CASSVRSFGADVLTF. Full variable domain (outside the CDR3, taken from reference TRBV19 and TRBJ2-6): DGGITQSPKYLFRKEGQNVTLSCEQNLNHDAMYWYRQDPGQGLRLIYYSQIVNDFQKGDIAEGYSVSREKKESFPLTVTSAQKNPTAFYLCASSVRSFGADVLTFGAGSRLTVL.